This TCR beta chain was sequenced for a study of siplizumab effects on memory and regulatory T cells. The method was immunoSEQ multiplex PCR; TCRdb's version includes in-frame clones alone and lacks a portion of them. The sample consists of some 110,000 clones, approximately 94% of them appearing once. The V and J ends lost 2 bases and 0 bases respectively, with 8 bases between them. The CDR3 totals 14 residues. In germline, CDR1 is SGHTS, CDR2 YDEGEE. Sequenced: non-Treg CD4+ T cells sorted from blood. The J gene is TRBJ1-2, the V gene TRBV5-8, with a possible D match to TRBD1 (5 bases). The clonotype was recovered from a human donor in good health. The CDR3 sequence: CASSLSGANYGYTF. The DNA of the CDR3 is TGTGCCAGCAGCTTATCGGGGGCTAACTATGGCTACACCTTC. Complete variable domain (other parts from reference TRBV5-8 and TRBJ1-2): EAGVTQSPTHLIKTRGQQATLRCSPISGHTSVYWYQQALGLGLQFLLWYDEGEERNRGNFPPRFSGRQFPNYSSELNVNALELEDSALYLCASSLSGANYGYTFGSGTRLTVV.